Listed here are 8 T cell receptor beta chains from one sample, sequenced in a study of cytomegalovirus exposure and HLA in healthy donors. The PCR employed 60 Vbeta primers together with 13 Jbeta primers. Generated by immunoSEQ multiplex PCR, the TCRdb table keeps only in-frame clones and is missing some. The sample contains under 150,000 clones, more than 70% of which appear only once. The material sequenced was PBMCs. The receptor set was obtained from a man in his forties or fifties in good health and CMV-seronegative.

This chain connects TRBV30 to TRBJ2-2; 7 positions match TRBD2. V dropped 4 bases and J dropped 4; count of bases not matched to a gene: 3. Germline lookup yields CDR1 GTSNPN and CDR2 SVGIG (reference sequence). The CDR3 has 13 amino acids. CDR3 sequence reads: CAWTSGSTGELFF. The CDR3 DNA reads as TGTGCCTGGACTAGCGGTTCCACCGGGGAGCTGTTTTTT.

DNA of the CDR3: TGTGCCAGCAGTCTTAGCGGGAGTAACACCGGGGAGCTGTTTTTT. This gives the protein CASSLSGSNTGELFF. The genes are TRBV7-9 and TRBJ2-2, with TRBD2 matching over 9 bases. This CDR3 region has 15 residues. Germline V gene data show CDR1 as SEHNR and CDR2 as FQNEAQ (reference sequence). Trimming cost V 6 bases and J 2 bases; bases outside gene matches: 4.

CDR3 amino acids: CASTVRGSGEKLFF. The CDR3 DNA reads TGTGCCAGCACCGTTCGAGGGTCCGGGGAAAAACTGTTTTTT. The gene calls are TRBV6-1 and TRBJ1-4; D not resolved. V lost 7 bases and J 8 bases, leaving 17 bases between the germline ends. The CDR3 has 14 residues. CDR1 MNHNS and CDR2 SASEGT come from the germline V gene.

The sample holds one count of this clone. The chain uses TRBV5-4 and TRBJ2-7; 7 bases are a match to TRBD2. The length of the CDR3 is 16 residues. V lost 0 bases and J lost 2; bases outside the gene matches: 8. CDR1 SGHNT and CDR2 YYREEE come from the germline V gene (reference sequence). The CDR3: CASSLGPGGGPYEQYF. In DNA, the CDR3 is TGTGCCAGCAGCTTGGGTCCGGGAGGTGGTCCCTACGAGCAGTACTTC.

J is TRBJ2-3 and V is TRBV5-1; 8 bases match TRBD2. Germline values: CDR1 SGHRS, CDR2 YFSETQ. With V trimmed by 2 bases and J by 4 bases, 15 bases remained unmatched. The CDR3 covers 18 residues. The CDR3 spells CASSFPSDESGRPDTQYF. In DNA, the CDR3 is TGCGCCAGCAGCTTTCCATCTGATGAGAGCGGGAGACCAGATACGCAGTATTTT.

The gene calls are TRBV19 and TRBJ1-2, with 7 bases matching TRBD1. This CDR3 has 12 residues. Trimming at V came to 9 bases and at J to 2 bases, leaving 3 bases not matched to a gene. CDR1 and CDR2 from the germline V gene are LNHDA and SQIVND (reference sequence). CDR3 in amino acids: CARQDRNYGYTF. As DNA, the CDR3 is TGTGCCAGACAGGACAGGAACTATGGCTACACCTTC.

V usage is TRBV5-4 and J usage is TRBJ1-4, with a weak D call TRBD1 (5 bases). Trimming took off 4 bases at V and 4 bases at J, with 11 bases between the two ends. From germline, CDR1 is SGHNT and CDR2 YYREEE (reference sequence). There are 14 residues in the CDR3. The CDR3 sequence is CASSGQGDNEKLFF. The DNA for the CDR3 is TGTGCCAGCAGCGGGCAAGGGGATAATGAAAAACTGTTTTTT.

The chain couples TRBV28 to TRBJ2-3, with TRBD1 matching over 10 bases. The germline V gene has CDR1 MDHEN and CDR2 SYDVKM. The CDR3 length is 15 residues. V gave up 6 bases and J gave up 6 bases; unmatched junction bases: 9. The CDR3 region is CASRRGGTGVDTQYF. In DNA form, the CDR3 reads TGTGCCAGCAGGAGAGGTGGGACAGGGGTTGATACGCAGTATTTT.